This T cell receptor (beta chain) emerged from a study of blood T cell repertoires in COVID-19. About the research overall: Donors in the United States, Italy and Spain gave samples during acute or convalescent COVID-19. From T cells, B-cell-depleted T cells, or PBMCs came the material, which was cDNA or gDNA.

This CDR3 contains 13 residues. Germline V lookup: CDR1 SGHNT, CDR2 YYREEE (reference sequence). Between the trimmed V and J ends, which lost 3 bases and 4 bases, there was a span of 11 bases. Per the original methods: Amplification from reference gene primers served as the basis for estimated nucleated cell counts. Assay: immunoSEQ multiplex PCR; the TCRdb copy retains only in-frame clones and omits some. The V and J calls and clone size are taken from that table; D and trimming were inferred from the DNA. Here the sample spans approximately 100,000 clones, approximately 80% being singletons. The receptor was isolated from a man in his 70s with active or convalescent COVID-19. Sequenced material: peripheral blood. The V gene is TRBV5-4, the J gene TRBJ2-7, with D perhaps matching TRBD1 (6 bases). The CDR3 coding sequence is TGTGCCAGCAGCTCGGACAGATATTACGAGCAGTACTTC. Amino acid sequence: CASSSDRYYEQYF. Looking up the rest from reference TRBV5-4 and TRBJ2-7 gives the full variable domain: ETGVTQSPTHLIKTRGQQVTLRCSSQSGHNTVSWYQQALGQGPQFIFQYYREEENGRGNFPPRFSGLQFPNYSSELNVNALELDDSALYLCASSSDRYYEQYFGPGTRLTVT.